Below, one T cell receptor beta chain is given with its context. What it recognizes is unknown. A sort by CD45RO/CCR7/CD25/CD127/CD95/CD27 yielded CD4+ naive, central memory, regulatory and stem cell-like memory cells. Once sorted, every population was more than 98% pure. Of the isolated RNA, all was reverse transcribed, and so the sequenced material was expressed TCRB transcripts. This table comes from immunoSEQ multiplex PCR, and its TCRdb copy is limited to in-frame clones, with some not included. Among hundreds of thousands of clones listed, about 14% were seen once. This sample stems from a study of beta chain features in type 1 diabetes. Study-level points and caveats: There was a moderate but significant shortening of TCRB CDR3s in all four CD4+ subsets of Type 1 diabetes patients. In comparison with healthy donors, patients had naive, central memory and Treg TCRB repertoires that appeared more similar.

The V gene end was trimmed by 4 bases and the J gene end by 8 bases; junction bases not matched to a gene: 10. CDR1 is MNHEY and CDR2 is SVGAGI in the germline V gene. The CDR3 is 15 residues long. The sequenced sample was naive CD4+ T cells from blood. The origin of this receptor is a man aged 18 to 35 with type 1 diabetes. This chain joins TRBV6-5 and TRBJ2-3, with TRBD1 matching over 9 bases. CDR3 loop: CASSFLPPGQGTQYF. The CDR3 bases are TGTGCCAGCAGTTTCTTACCTCCGGGACAGGGTACGCAGTATTTT.